The rows below give T cell receptor beta chains drawn from one sample of a study of response to subunit inactivated influenza vaccine. TCRdb reprocessed the RT-PCR reads with MiXCR, giving one entry per CDR3 protein. The table includes about 530,000 distinct CDR3 sequences, over 10% detected once. The sequencing used PBMCs from blood, collected more than 35 days after vaccination. Source of these receptors: a man in his forties or fifties who received an inactivated influenza vaccine. The CDR3 runs from the conserved cysteine through the conserved F or W. Fields, in order: clone size, V gene, J gene, D gene, CDR3 DNA, CDR3 protein. A D gene is named only where the DNA matches it firmly. Rows give clone size only sometimes, using once, few, many, or a class for an expanded clone.

clone size: many
V gene: TRBV12-3/TRBV12-4
J gene: TRBJ2-7
D gene: TRBD2
CDR3 DNA: TGTGCCAGCAGTCCCGGGGGGGCCTCCTACGAGCAGTACTTC
CDR3 protein: CASSPGGASYEQYF

clone size: .
V gene: TRBV12-2
J gene: TRBJ2-3
D gene: .
CDR3 DNA: TGTGCAAGTCGCTTAAATATGCGCTGGACGGCAGATACGCAGTATTTT
CDR3 protein: CASRLNMRWTADTQYF

clone size: .
V gene: TRBV29-1
J gene: TRBJ1-4
D gene: TRBD1
CDR3 DNA: TGCAGCGGGAGGGGGCCGGCTAATGAAAAACTGTTTTTT
CDR3 protein: CSGRGPANEKLFF

clone size: .
V gene: TRBV20-1
J gene: TRBJ1-1
D gene: .
CDR3 DNA: TGCAGTGCCAAGGGTCGACAACTCGGGGGGATGAACACTGAAGCTTTCTTT
CDR3 protein: CSAKGRQLGGMNTEAFF

clone size: .
V gene: TRBV6-2/TRBV6-3
J gene: TRBJ2-1
D gene: .
CDR3 DNA: TGTGCCAGCAGTTACGACCCCTTAGGCTCCTACAATGAGCAGTTCTTC
CDR3 protein: CASSYDPLGSYNEQFF

clone size: few
V gene: TRBV28
J gene: TRBJ2-3
D gene: TRBD2
CDR3 DNA: TGTGCCAGCAGTTTATATGGCGGGGGAGGACCAGATACGCAGTATTTT
CDR3 protein: CASSLYGGGGPDTQYF

clone size: .
V gene: TRBV20-1
J gene: TRBJ2-2
D gene: TRBD2
CDR3 DNA: TGCTGTGCTAGAGATTCGGGACTAGCGGGAGTTGGCGGGGAGCTGTTTTTT
CDR3 protein: CCARDSGLAGVGGELFF

clone size: many
V gene: TRBV27
J gene: TRBJ2-7
D gene: TRBD1
CDR3 DNA: TGTGCCAGCAGGGGCCTCGGGACAGGGAGCTCCTACGAGCAGTACTTC
CDR3 protein: CASRGLGTGSSYEQYF

clone size: few
V gene: TRBV5-1
J gene: TRBJ2-1
D gene: TRBD2
CDR3 DNA: TGCGCCAGCAGCACAGGGACAGTAGCGGGAGATGAGCAGTTCTTC
CDR3 protein: CASSTGTVAGDEQFF

clone size: .
V gene: TRBV5-1
J gene: TRBJ2-3
D gene: TRBD2
CDR3 DNA: TGCGCCAGCAGCCAACCCCCCGGGACTAACACAGATACGCAGTATTTT
CDR3 protein: CASSQPPGTNTDTQYF

clone size: .
V gene: TRBV6-1
J gene: TRBJ2-3
D gene: .
CDR3 DNA: TGTGCCAGCAGTGCCGTAAGGGCTGATACAGATACGCAGTATTTT
CDR3 protein: CASSAVRADTDTQYF

clone size: .
V gene: TRBV14
J gene: TRBJ2-5
D gene: .
CDR3 DNA: TGTGCCAGCGGCCAAGATCTGGGGGAAGAGACCCAGTACTTC
CDR3 protein: CASGQDLGEETQYF

clone size: .
V gene: TRBV29-1
J gene: TRBJ2-5
D gene: .
CDR3 DNA: TGCAGCCATACAGTACAAGAGACCCAGTACTTC
CDR3 protein: CSHTVQETQYF

clone size: .
V gene: TRBV28
J gene: TRBJ1-2
D gene: TRBD1
CDR3 DNA: TGTGCCAGCAGAGTTACAGGGGCTTACTATGGCTACACCTTC
CDR3 protein: CASRVTGAYYGYTF

clone size: once
V gene: TRBV6-1
J gene: TRBJ2-3
D gene: .
CDR3 DNA: TGTGCCAGCCGGAGCGGGTTGAGCACAGATACGCAGTATTTT
CDR3 protein: CASRSGLSTDTQYF

clone size: .
V gene: TRBV2
J gene: TRBJ2-3
D gene: TRBD2
CDR3 DNA: TGTGCCAGCAGTGGACTAGCGGCTGAAGATACGCAGTATTTT
CDR3 protein: CASSGLAAEDTQYF

clone size: many
V gene: TRBV14
J gene: TRBJ2-5
D gene: .
CDR3 DNA: TGTGCCAGCAGCCAACGGATTCAATCTAGGGAGACCCAGTACTTC
CDR3 protein: CASSQRIQSRETQYF

clone size: many
V gene: TRBV20-1
J gene: TRBJ1-5
D gene: .
CDR3 DNA: TGCAGTGCTAGAGATTTTAGCCACAGCAATCAGCCCCAGCATTTT
CDR3 protein: CSARDFSHSNQPQHF

clone size: .
V gene: TRBV15
J gene: TRBJ2-1
D gene: .
CDR3 DNA: TGTGCCACCAGCAGACCGGGCCCGGGACTCCGAAGGGATGAGCAGTTCTTC
CDR3 protein: CATSRPGPGLRRDEQFF

clone size: few
V gene: TRBV5-1
J gene: TRBJ2-7
D gene: .
CDR3 DNA: TGCGCCAGCAGCTTGGCATACTTACAGGGACGTATCTACGAGCAGTACTTC
CDR3 protein: CASSLAYLQGRIYEQYF

clone size: few
V gene: TRBV5-1
J gene: TRBJ1-5
D gene: TRBD1
CDR3 DNA: TGCGCCAGCAGCTGGACGGGACAGGGGGGCCAGCCCCAGCATTTT
CDR3 protein: CASSWTGQGGQPQHF

clone size: few
V gene: TRBV11-1
J gene: TRBJ1-6
D gene: .
CDR3 DNA: TGTGCCAGCAGCTTAGGGTCCGCAGGGGACCTGCGTAATTCACCCCTCCACTTT
CDR3 protein: CASSLGSAGDLRNSPLHF

clone size: few
V gene: TRBV7-3
J gene: TRBJ2-3
D gene: TRBD2
CDR3 DNA: TGTGCCAGCAGCTTAATGGGACTAGGGGATACGCAGTATTTT
CDR3 protein: CASSLMGLGDTQYF

clone size: .
V gene: TRBV20-1
J gene: TRBJ2-7
D gene: .
CDR3 DNA: TGCAGTGCTACCAAACCCCGGGACAACCCTTTTGAGCAGTACTTC
CDR3 protein: CSATKPRDNPFEQYF

clone size: .
V gene: TRBV10-2
J gene: TRBJ2-1
D gene: TRBD2
CDR3 DNA: TGCGCCAGCAGCCAAACGCTTACCCGGACTCTAGCGGGCCCATCCGACTACAATGAGCAGTTCTTC
CDR3 protein: CASSQTLTRTLAGPSDYNEQFF

clone size: .
V gene: TRBV10-3
J gene: TRBJ1-5
D gene: TRBD1
CDR3 DNA: TGTGCCACCCTGGACAGGTTGGGGGGTAGCAATCAGCCCCAGCATTTT
CDR3 protein: CATLDRLGGSNQPQHF

clone size: few
V gene: TRBV25-1
J gene: TRBJ2-2
D gene: .
CDR3 DNA: TGTGCCAGCAGTGGTCAGGGTGGGCAGAACACCGGGGAGCTGTTTTTT
CDR3 protein: CASSGQGGQNTGELFF

clone size: many
V gene: TRBV12-3/TRBV12-4
J gene: TRBJ2-7
D gene: .
CDR3 DNA: TGTGCCAGCAGTCCCGACACCTACGAGCAGTACTTC
CDR3 protein: CASSPDTYEQYF

clone size: .
V gene: TRBV7-8
J gene: TRBJ2-7
D gene: .
CDR3 DNA: TGTGCCAGCAGCTTAGTTCCTCAGTACGAGCAGTACTTC
CDR3 protein: CASSLVPQYEQYF

clone size: many
V gene: TRBV12-3/TRBV12-4
J gene: TRBJ2-1
D gene: .
CDR3 DNA: TGTGCCAGCAGCATTTCCAGCCCGGGGTACAATGAGCAGTTCTTC
CDR3 protein: CASSISSPGYNEQFF

clone size: .
V gene: TRBV7-9
J gene: TRBJ2-3
D gene: .
CDR3 DNA: TGTGCCAGCAGCTTAGACGTAGCTCCTACAGATACGCAGTATTTT
CDR3 protein: CASSLDVAPTDTQYF

clone size: few
V gene: TRBV6-1
J gene: TRBJ2-5
D gene: .
CDR3 DNA: TGTGCCAGCAGCGGCTTAACGGGCGGCCAAGAGACCCAGTACTTC
CDR3 protein: CASSGLTGGQETQYF

clone size: .
V gene: TRBV2
J gene: TRBJ2-2
D gene: .
CDR3 DNA: TGTGCCAGCAGTGATCAGCGGAGGGGGGCCGGGGAGCTGTTTTTT
CDR3 protein: CASSDQRRGAGELFF

clone size: few
V gene: TRBV7-8
J gene: TRBJ2-2
D gene: TRBD2
CDR3 DNA: TGTGCCAGCAGCCCAACGCAGGGACTAGCGGCGAACACCGGGGAGCTGTTTTTT
CDR3 protein: CASSPTQGLAANTGELFF

clone size: .
V gene: TRBV12-3/TRBV12-4
J gene: TRBJ2-3
D gene: TRBD1
CDR3 DNA: TGTGCCAGCATGGACGTCGGGACAGGGGATTCAGATACGCAGTATTTT
CDR3 protein: CASMDVGTGDSDTQYF

clone size: .
V gene: TRBV4-1
J gene: TRBJ2-1
D gene: .
CDR3 DNA: TGCGCCAGCAGCCAAGTAAGTGCCGCGAATGAGCAGTTCTTC
CDR3 protein: CASSQVSAANEQFF

clone size: .
V gene: TRBV7-9
J gene: TRBJ2-7
D gene: .
CDR3 DNA: TGTGCCAGCAGCTCCCCGGGACATGGGGCCTACGAGCAGTACTTC
CDR3 protein: CASSSPGHGAYEQYF

clone size: .
V gene: TRBV4-2
J gene: TRBJ2-1
D gene: TRBD2
CDR3 DNA: TGTGCCAGCAGCCAAGATCTATTAGCGGGAGGGAACAATGAGCAGTTCTTC
CDR3 protein: CASSQDLLAGGNNEQFF

clone size: few
V gene: TRBV7-9
J gene: TRBJ2-1
D gene: TRBD2
CDR3 DNA: TGTGCCAGCAGGGCTAGACTAGCGGGAAGGACGGATGAGCAGTTCTTC
CDR3 protein: CASRARLAGRTDEQFF

clone size: many
V gene: TRBV5-1
J gene: TRBJ2-7
D gene: .
CDR3 DNA: TGCGCCAGCAGCTTGGTCGCAGGGGACGTCGAGCAGTACTTC
CDR3 protein: CASSLVAGDVEQYF

clone size: few
V gene: TRBV4-3
J gene: TRBJ2-5
D gene: .
CDR3 DNA: TGCGCCAGCAGCCAAGACAGAGTCCAAGAGACCCAGTACTTC
CDR3 protein: CASSQDRVQETQYF

clone size: few
V gene: TRBV5-1
J gene: TRBJ2-5
D gene: TRBD1
CDR3 DNA: TGCGCCAGCAGCTTGGACGGGACAGAACAAGAGACCCAGTACTTC
CDR3 protein: CASSLDGTEQETQYF

clone size: few
V gene: TRBV6-1
J gene: TRBJ2-7
D gene: .
CDR3 DNA: TGTGCCAGCAAAGGGGCTAGCTCCTACGAGCAGTACTTC
CDR3 protein: CASKGASSYEQYF

clone size: many
V gene: TRBV28
J gene: TRBJ2-2
D gene: .
CDR3 DNA: TGTGCCAGCACTACCGGGACCACTGCAAGCACCGGGGAGCTGTTTTTT
CDR3 protein: CASTTGTTASTGELFF

clone size: .
V gene: TRBV2
J gene: TRBJ2-1
D gene: .
CDR3 DNA: TGTGCCAGCAGTGCCTCAGTGATGATGGTCAATGAGCAGTTCTTC
CDR3 protein: CASSASVMMVNEQFF

clone size: .
V gene: TRBV7-8
J gene: TRBJ1-1
D gene: .
CDR3 DNA: TGTGCCAGCAGTACAGGCTTCACTGAAGCTTTCTTT
CDR3 protein: CASSTGFTEAFF

clone size: .
V gene: TRBV5-6
J gene: TRBJ2-2
D gene: TRBD2
CDR3 DNA: TGTGCCAGCAGCTTGTGGACTAGCGGGGGCCACACCGGGGAGCTGTTTTTT
CDR3 protein: CASSLWTSGGHTGELFF